Below are 25 T cell receptor beta chains sequenced from a single sample in a study of shared clonotypes between healthy human individuals. Method: immunoSEQ multiplex PCR; TCRdb's copy keeps in-frame clones and lacks some. Of some 1 million clones in the sample, 65% to 75% were seen once. Sequences were obtained from memory CD4+ T cells sorted from blood. Sample subset: CD45RA-negative fraction. The receptors stem from a man aged 18 to 29 in good health.

The V call is TRBV6-1, the J call TRBJ1-2, with no clear D. The CDR3 totals 12 residues. Germline CDR1 and CDR2: MNHNS and SASEGT. V lost 1 base, J lost 8 bases, and 8 bases lay in between. CDR3 protein: CASSEVGRGYTF. The CDR3 DNA sequence: TGTGCCAGCAGTGAAGTCGGCAGAGGCTACACCTTC.

The chain recombines TRBV6-1 with TRBJ2-4; D not certain. Germline V gives CDR1 MNHNS, CDR2 SASEGT. The CDR3 is made up of 13 amino acids. V was shortened by 3 bases and J by 7 bases, with 10 bases between the two germline ends. This CDR3 reads CASSESSGNIQYF. For the CDR3, the DNA is TGTGCCAGCAGTGAGAGTAGTGGGAACATTCAGTACTTC.

This clone has only a few counts. The CDR3 DNA follows: TGCGCCAGCAGCCAAGATTACTCCAATACGCAGTATTTT. Its protein is CASSQDYSNTQYF. The chain carries TRBV4-1 and TRBJ2-3; D ambiguous. The CDR3 runs to 13 residues. Trimming removed 0 bases from V and 7 bases from J, with 8 bases in between. Per germline, CDR1 MGHRA and CDR2 YSYEKL.

This clone was seen only a few times. This chain links TRBV5-1 with TRBJ1-1; 9 positions agree with TRBD1. Germline V gene lookup returns CDR1 SGHRS and CDR2 YFSETQ. The V segment lost 4 bases and the J segment 6 bases; nucleotides outside the gene matches: 7. The CDR3 loop spans 14 amino acids. The CDR3 is CASSPGQGPAEAFF. The CDR3 DNA is TGCGCCAGCAGCCCCGGACAGGGGCCGGCTGAAGCTTTCTTT.

This clone was seen just once. The chain joins TRBV5-4 to TRBJ2-5; a possible D gene is TRBD1 (6 bases). The last part of the DNA fits TRBJ2-7 better; the J call may be wrong. CDR3 length: 12 residues. Per germline, CDR1 SGHNT and CDR2 YYREEE (reference sequence). For the CDR3, the DNA is TGTGCCAGCAGCCCACAGGGCAGCGAGCAGTACTTC. Amino acids: CASSPQGSEQYF.

The chain links TRBV18 to TRBJ2-3; 7 nucleotides align to TRBD1. The CDR3 extends over 15 amino acids. In germline, CDR1 is KGHSH, CDR2 LQKENI. V shed 6 bases and J 1 base; nucleotides not matched to a gene: 7. In DNA form, the CDR3 reads TGTGCCAGCTCGCTTACAGGGGTAGGCACAGATACGCAGTATTTT. This gives the protein CASSLTGVGTDTQYF.

Worth noting for this clone: The same CDR3 can be traced to other DNA sequences in this sample. The rearrangement uses TRBV10-3 and TRBJ2-7; 8 bases are a match to TRBD1. V was pared by 2 bases and J by 2 bases, with 5 bases of the junction left unmatched. The germline CDR1 and CDR2 sequences are ENHRY and SYGVKD. CDR3 length: 15 amino acids. CDR3 nucleotides: TGTGCCATCAGTGAGGGACAGGGAGGCACCTACGAGCAGTACTTC. As protein: CAISEGQGGTYEQYF.

This clone has just a few counts. The sample holds other DNA sequences that translate to the same CDR3. The V call is TRBV5-1, the J call TRBJ2-2, with D unclear. This CDR3 contains 13 residues. The germline V gene has CDR1 SGHRS and CDR2 YFSETQ. Deletions cut 4 bases from V and 0 bases from J, with 4 bases between. The CDR3 sequence is CASSPSNTGELFF. The CDR3 nucleotides are TGCGCCAGCAGCCCATCGAACACCGGGGAGCTGTTTTTT.

The chain recombines TRBV30 with TRBJ2-2; TRBD2 agrees at 7 bases. CDR3 size: 16 residues. V lost 3 bases, J lost 6 bases, and 13 bases stayed unmatched. CDR1 is GTSNPN, CDR2 SVGIG, per germline (reference sequence). The CDR3 DNA follows: TGTGCCTGGAGCGGTTCAGGCGGGAGAATGTCCGGGGAGCTGTTTTTT. This encodes CAWSGSGGRMSGELFF.

The gene calls are TRBV21-1 and TRBJ2-2; the D segment call TRBD1 is taken from the table without a DNA check. TRBV21-1 is labeled a pseudogene. CDR3 size: 14 residues. Here the CDR3 DNA reads TGTGCCACCACACGCCCAGGGTGGTCCGGGGAGCTGTTTTTT. Amino acids: CATTRPGWSGELFF.

Regarding this clone: One end of the junction fails to match germline, which may point to a read error. V is TRBV28 and J is TRBJ1-1, with a tentative D call TRBD1 (5 bases). The length of the CDR3 is 13 residues. The germline CDR1 and CDR2 sequences are MDHEN and SYDVKM. The CDR3, as DNA: TGTGCCACCAGTCGGGGTTCGTGGGGGGAAGCTTTCTTT. It specifies CATSRGSWGEAFF.

The gene calls are TRBV10-1 and TRBJ2-7; 9 nucleotides agree with TRBD1. The CDR3 is 12 residues long. The J segment lost 6 bases and the V segment lost 6 bases, leaving 3 bases of the junction unmatched. Germline CDR1 and CDR2: WNHNN and SYGVQD (reference sequence). CDR3 sequence: CASRGQGGEQYF. CDR3 nucleotide sequence: TGCGCCAGCAGGGGACAGGGCGGCGAGCAGTACTTC.

The genes are TRBV27 and TRBJ2-1; TRBD2 agrees at 11 bases. This CDR3 has 17 residues. Germline CDR1 is MNHEY and CDR2 is SMNVEV (reference sequence). V shed 2 bases, J shed 9 bases, and the junction held 12 bases outside the gene matches. This chain's CDR3 is CASSLEGLSGRAVEQFF. CDR3 sequence (DNA): TGTGCCAGCAGTTTAGAAGGCCTTAGCGGGAGGGCCGTTGAGCAGTTCTTC.

This clone was detected only once. The V call is TRBV11-2, the J call TRBJ2-7, with unresolved D. CDR3 length: 15 amino acids. Germline V lookup: CDR1 SGHAT, CDR2 FQNNGV. Trimming shortened V by 3 bases and J by 4 bases, and 16 bases separated the two germline ends. The CDR3 loop is CASSFPTVKGYEQYF. DNA of the CDR3: TGTGCCAGCAGCTTCCCGACGGTTAAGGGTTACGAGCAGTACTTC.

This chain links TRBV2 with TRBJ1-3, with D possibly TRBD1 on 6 matching bases. The germline V gene encodes CDR1 SNHLY and CDR2 FYNNEI. V was pared by 6 bases and J by 4 bases, with 16 bases between. The CDR3 consists of 15 residues. The CDR3 protein is CASSLQGVGGNTIYF. CDR3 coding DNA: TGTGCCAGCAGCCTACAGGGCGTGGGGGGAAACACCATATATTTT.

The rearrangement links TRBV15 to TRBJ1-2, with TRBD1 identical over 7 bases. CDR3 size: 16 residues. With 5 bases clipped from V and 3 bases from J, the junction kept 12 bases outside the gene matches. Germline loops: CDR1 LNHNV, CDR2 YYDKDF (reference sequence). This CDR3 reads CATSPPGQQNHYGYTF. Here the CDR3 DNA reads TGTGCCACCAGCCCCCCGGGACAGCAAAATCACTATGGCTACACCTTC.

The CDR3 sequence is CASSLGFSGSGFETQYF. Written as DNA, the CDR3 is TGTGCCAGCAGCTTAGGGTTTAGCGGGAGCGGATTTGAGACCCAGTACTTC. This chain connects TRBV7-2 to TRBJ2-5; the match to TRBD2 covers 9 bases. CDR1 is SGHTA, CDR2 FQGNSA, per germline. The CDR3 runs to 17 residues. V was pared by 1 base and J by 5 bases, with 11 bases of the junction left unmatched.

The rearrangement joins TRBV28 to TRBJ2-7; no clear D gene. V was cut by 4 bases and J by 2 bases, with 12 bases left in between. This CDR3 has 14 residues. Germline V gene sequence: CDR1 MDHEN, CDR2 SYDVKM. The CDR3 bases are TGTGCCAGCAGTTGGTCCAGTTTAACCTACGAGCAGTACTTC. Protein product: CASSWSSLTYEQYF.

The chain couples TRBV4-3 to TRBJ2-1, with 8 bases fitting TRBD2. The V gene's germline CDR1 is LGHNA and CDR2 YSLEER. The CDR3 totals 15 residues. Trimming removed 2 bases from V and 7 bases from J; junction bases left unmatched: 7. This chain's CDR3 is CASSQPPGLENEQFF. CDR3 nucleotides: TGCGCCAGCAGCCAACCTCCGGGACTAGAAAATGAGCAGTTCTTC.

The genes are TRBV5-4 and TRBJ2-7; tentatively, D is TRBD2 (6 bases). Germline CDR1 SGHNT, CDR2 YYREEE (reference sequence). The CDR3 runs to 13 residues. V was pared by 3 bases and J by 4 bases, with 11 bases between. DNA of the CDR3: TGTGCCAGCAGCTCATCGGGGAGGTACGAGCAGTACTTC. Translated: CASSSSGRYEQYF.

V gene TRBV2 combines with J gene TRBJ2-2; 9 nucleotides agree with TRBD2. Germline CDR1 reads SNHLY; CDR2 reads FYNNEI. The CDR3 runs 15 residues. V was pared by 7 bases and J by 7 bases, with 10 bases of the junction left unmatched. The DNA for the CDR3 is TGTGCCAGCACCCAAGCGGGAGGAGAGAACGGGGAGCTGTTTTTT. Translation gives CASTQAGGENGELFF.

This chain connects TRBV9 to TRBJ2-1; TRBD2 aligns across 11 bases. Trimming at V came to 4 bases and at J to 9 bases, leaving 18 bases not matched to a gene. The germline V gene has CDR1 SGDLS and CDR2 YYNGEE. This CDR3 is 18 amino acids long. CDR3 nucleotides: TGTGCCAGCAGCTATCGGCCCGACTTAGCGGGAGGGCCTGGTGAGCAGTTCTTC. Its translation: CASSYRPDLAGGPGEQFF.

The CDR3 reads CASSLRLAGGPDTQYF. The CDR3 DNA reads as TGTGCCAGCAGCCTCCGGCTAGCGGGAGGGCCAGATACGCAGTATTTT. The chain recombines TRBV5-6 with TRBJ2-3; TRBD2 agrees at 12 bases. This CDR3 comprises 16 residues. V dropped 4 bases and J dropped 4; count of bases not matched to a gene: 7. Germline assignment: CDR1 SGHDT and CDR2 YYEEEE.

The genes are TRBV10-3 and TRBJ1-2; 9 bases align to TRBD1. V lost 11 bases, J lost 5 bases, and 12 bases stayed unmatched. This CDR3 has 14 amino acids. Germline loops: CDR1 ENHRY, CDR2 SYGVKD. The DNA of the CDR3 is TGTGCCGCGCGCCCATTCGGACAGGGGTATGGCTACACCTTC. As protein: CAARPFGQGYGYTF.

The chain carries TRBV2 and TRBJ2-7; no firm D call. Deletions cut 4 bases from V and 2 bases from J, with 9 bases between. Germline V CDR1 and CDR2: SNHLY, FYNNEI. The CDR3 runs 13 residues. The CDR3 here is CASSGPGPYEQYF. In DNA form, the CDR3 reads TGTGCCAGCAGTGGGCCAGGTCCCTACGAGCAGTACTTC.